The 15 T cell receptor beta chains below were found in one sample sequenced in a study of CD8 T cells in Susac syndrome. RNA was extracted with the RNeasy kit, and a quantity of 0.5 to 1 ug was reverse transcribed using random hexamers. TCRdb independently ran MiXCR on the immunoSEQ multiplex PCR reads; one entry per CDR3 protein. The table has 150,000 to 200,000 distinct CDR3 sequences, about 91% seen once; the top ten hold roughly 0.08%. The source material was CD4+ T cells from PBMCs. The receptors originated from a human donor in good health.

The chain employs TRBV29-1 and TRBJ2-3; 7 bases agree with TRBD2. Per the germline V gene, CDR1 is SQVTM and CDR2 is ANQGSEA. The CDR3 has 15 residues. With 1 base clipped from V and 1 base from J, the junction kept 5 bases outside the gene matches. CDR3 residues: CSVEGAGAGTDTQYF. The CDR3, as DNA: TGCAGCGTTGAAGGGGCGGGAGCCGGCACAGATACGCAGTATTTT.

The chain recombines TRBV5-1 with TRBJ1-4, with 8 positions matching TRBD1. The V segment lost 0 bases and the J segment 8 bases; nucleotides outside the gene matches: 6. Germline V gene sequence: CDR1 SGHRS, CDR2 YFSETQ. This CDR3 region has 15 residues. The CDR3 bases are TGCGCCAGCAGCTTGGCCGGACAGGGAGGGGAAAAACTGTTTTTT. Residues: CASSLAGQGGEKLFF. Full variable domain (missing parts from reference TRBV5-1 and TRBJ1-4): KAGVTQTPRYLIKTRGQQVTLSCSPISGHRSVSWYQQTPGQGLQFLFEYFSETQRNKGNFPGRFSGRQFSNSRSEMNVSTLELGDSALYLCASSLAGQGGEKLFFGSGTQLSVL.

J is TRBJ2-5 and V is TRBV19; TRBD1 matches 9 bases. The CDR3 loop spans 13 amino acids. Germline trimming cut 9 bases from V and 4 bases from J; bases unmatched to any gene: 6. In germline, CDR1 is LNHDA, CDR2 SQIVND (reference sequence). The CDR3 bases are TGTGCCAGCAGCGAGGACAGGGGAGAGACCCAGTACTTC. Protein: CASSEDRGETQYF.

CDR3 nucleotides: TGTGCCAGCACCCCTCCGGGGAACTATGGCTACACCTTC. Protein sequence: CASTPPGNYGYTF. This chain uses TRBV28 with TRBJ1-2; unclear D gene. V lost 7 bases to trimming and J lost 2 bases, with 11 bases between them. The CDR3 length is 13 residues. CDR1 is MDHEN and CDR2 is SYDVKM in the germline V gene.

The CDR3 here is CASSLSGAGGTGELFF. CDR3 sequence (DNA): TGTGCCAGCAGCCTTTCCGGAGCGGGGGGCACCGGGGAGCTGTTTTTT. The chain joins TRBV11-3 to TRBJ2-2; 9 nucleotides match TRBD2. In germline, CDR1 is SGHNT, CDR2 YENEEA. The CDR3 is made up of 16 amino acids. V lost 5 bases and J lost 4; bases outside the gene matches: 8.

V is TRBV11-2 and J is TRBJ2-7; a possible D gene is TRBD2 (5 bases). Germline CDR1 SGHAT, CDR2 FQNNGV. CDR3 length equals 20 residues. Trimming cost V 6 bases and J 5 bases, with 35 bases left between them. The DNA for the CDR3 is TGTGCCAGCAGGGATATTCGACGGTTCGGGGATAGACAAGCTTCCCACGAGCAGTACTTC. Its protein product is CASRDIRRFGDRQASHEQYF. Variable domain in full (rest from reference TRBV11-2 and TRBJ2-7): EAGVAQSPRYKIIEKRQSVAFWCNPISGHATLYWYQQILGQGPKLLIQFQNNGVVDDSQLPKDRFSAERLKGVDSTLKIQPAKLEDSAVYLCASRDIRRFGDRQASHEQYFGPGTRLTVT.

This chain links TRBV14 with TRBJ2-6; D ambiguous. The germline CDR1 and CDR2 sequences are SGHDN and FVKESK. Trimming stripped 4 bases from V and 3 bases from J, with 10 bases between. The CDR3 has 15 residues. The CDR3 spells CASSLLHLGANVLTF. In DNA form, the CDR3 reads TGTGCCAGCAGCCTACTACACCTTGGGGCCAACGTCCTGACTTTC.

V is TRBV6-5 and J is TRBJ2-1; 8 nucleotides align to TRBD2. This CDR3 is 15 amino acids long. The germline gives CDR1 MNHEY, CDR2 SVGAGI. Losses at the gene ends were 4 bases for V and 0 bases for J; bases not matched to a gene: 2. Here the CDR3 reads CASSSAGDSYNEQFF. DNA of the CDR3: TGTGCCAGCAGTTCAGCGGGGGACTCCTACAATGAGCAGTTCTTC.

The chain is built from TRBV28 and TRBJ1-4; 8 nucleotides align to TRBD1. The ends lost 8 bases at V and 6 bases at J; junction bases unmatched: 8. CDR1 is MDHEN and CDR2 is SYDVKM in the germline V gene. This CDR3 region has 14 residues. The CDR3 nucleotides are TGTGCCAGCTATCAACAGGGGGGAGATGAAAAACTGTTTTTT. Translated: CASYQQGGDEKLFF.

The chain uses TRBV18 and TRBJ1-2; 7 bases are shared with TRBD1. Germline values: CDR1 KGHSH, CDR2 LQKENI. This CDR3 has 15 amino acids. V shed 3 bases, J shed 3 bases, and the junction held 7 bases outside the gene matches. The CDR3 sequence: CASSPSQGDYYGYTF. CDR3 sequence (DNA): TGTGCCAGCTCACCCTCCCAGGGGGACTACTATGGCTACACCTTC. The full variable domain, its missing parts supplied by reference TRBV18 and TRBJ1-2, is NAGVMQNPRHLVRRRGQEARLRCSPMKGHSHVYWYRQLPEEGLKFMVYLQKENIIDESGMPKERFSAEFPKEGPSILRIQQVVRGDSAAYFCASSPSQGDYYGYTFGSGTRLTVV.

About this clonotype: Compared with germline, one end of the junction differs, possibly owing to a read error. The V call is TRBV7-9, the J call TRBJ2-7; D possibly matches TRBD1 or TRBD2 (6 bases each). Germline V gene data show CDR1 as SEHNR and CDR2 as FQNEAQ (reference sequence). This CDR3 spans 14 amino acids. The CDR3 sequence: CASSLDMGGDEQHF. The CDR3 bases are TGTGCCAGCAGCTTAGATATGGGGGGCGACGAGCAGCACTTC.

V and J are TRBV30 and TRBJ1-5, with a possible D match to TRBD1 (5 bases). Between the trimmed V and J ends, which lost 0 bases and 9 bases, there was a span of 12 bases. Germline CDR1 and CDR2: GTSNPN and SVGIG (reference sequence). The CDR3 is 13 residues long. The CDR3 DNA sequence: TGTGCCTGGAGTGTAATTGGGGGAGGGCCCCAGCATTTT. This sequence encodes CAWSVIGGGPQHF.

The chain joins TRBV9 to TRBJ2-7; D is perhaps TRBD1 (5 bases). CDR3 length: 11 amino acids. Germline loops: CDR1 SGDLS, CDR2 YYNGEE. Trimming left V 9 bases short and J 4 bases short, with 11 bases between. The CDR3 loop reads CATFRVYEQYF. DNA of the CDR3: TGTGCCACCTTCAGGGTATACGAGCAGTACTTC.

The V call is TRBV18, the J call TRBJ2-1; D gene uncertain. CDR1 and CDR2 from the germline V gene are KGHSH and LQKENI. Trimming removed 1 base at V and 6 bases at J, with 7 bases between. This CDR3 is built from 13 residues. The CDR3 nucleotides are TGTGCCAGCTCACCACAGGCAGGCAATGAGCAGTTCTTC. It translates to CASSPQAGNEQFF.

The genes are TRBV18 and TRBJ1-4; D is ambiguous. The CDR3 covers 14 residues. Germline V gives CDR1 KGHSH, CDR2 LQKENI. Trimming took 2 bases from V and 5 from J, leaving 9 bases between them. CDR3 region: CASSPGLMNEKLFF. CDR3 coding DNA: TGTGCCAGCTCACCAGGGTTGATGAATGAAAAACTGTTTTTT.